These 3 T cell receptor beta chains share one sample of origin, sequenced in a study of cytomegalovirus exposure and HLA in healthy donors. Use of 60 Vbeta and 13 Jbeta primers characterized the PCR. The table came from immunoSEQ multiplex PCR; TCRdb's copy has only in-frame clones and leaves some out. The sample includes about 75,000 clones, around 80% of them seen just once. Sequences were obtained from PBMCs. Source of these receptors: a man aged 65-85 years in good health and CMV-seropositive.

V and J are TRBV6-1 and TRBJ1-4; TRBD1 matches at 7 bases. The CDR3 runs 15 residues. V gave up 7 bases and J gave up 5 bases; unmatched junction bases: 10. The germline V gene has CDR1 MNHNS and CDR2 SASEGT. Here the CDR3 reads CASTAATGQNEKLFF. CDR3 coding DNA: TGTGCCAGCACAGCTGCGACAGGGCAGAATGAAAAACTGTTTTTT.

CDR3 sequence: CASSTLTGPSGTEAFF. The CDR3 DNA is TGTGCCAGCAGCACCTTGACAGGGCCCTCGGGGACTGAAGCTTTCTTT. The V gene is TRBV5-4, the J gene TRBJ1-1; TRBD1 matches 7 bases. V shed 4 bases, J shed 5 bases, and the junction held 14 bases outside the gene matches. This CDR3 has 16 amino acids. Looked up from germline, CDR1 is SGHNT and CDR2 is YYREEE (reference sequence).

The chain has TRBV11-2 and TRBJ2-6; D is unresolved. The CDR3 contains 15 residues. Germline V gene sequence: CDR1 SGHAT, CDR2 FQNNGV. The V gene lost 3 bases and the J gene lost 0 bases, with 6 bases spanning the gap. The CDR3 loop is CASSFSSSGANVLTF. CDR3 DNA: TGTGCCAGCAGCTTTAGTTCCTCTGGGGCCAACGTCCTGACTTTC.